Listed here are 29 T cell receptor beta chains from one sample, sequenced in a study of blood T cells in healthy people across ages. A J-beta primer mix and a sample-barcoded 5' primer were used in a second PCR of roughly 7 to 12 cycles. TCRdb re-derived calls from the 5' RACE reads in MiXCR, one entry per CDR3 protein. In the table there are hundreds of thousands of distinct CDR3 sequences, less than 35% of which are singletons. What was sequenced was blood. All receptors derive from a woman older than 75 in good health.

This clonotype occurred many times. The chain is built from TRBV10-3 and TRBJ1-2; D ambiguous. Germline CDR1 ENHRY, CDR2 SYGVKD. V lost 5 bases and J lost 4, with 17 bases in between. CDR3 length: 15 amino acids. In nucleotides, the CDR3 is TGTGCCATCAGTATTACCGAAGAAGGTTCCTATGGCTACACCTTC. Translation gives CAISITEEGSYGYTF.

This clonotype was recorded at least ten times. This sequence joins TRBV28 and TRBJ2-7; unclear D gene. Trimming took off 2 bases at V and 3 bases at J, with 11 bases between the two ends. This CDR3 is built from 14 residues. Germline loops: CDR1 MDHEN, CDR2 SYDVKM. The DNA for the CDR3 is TGTGCCAGCAGTTTAGGGCCGAGCCGCTACGAGCAGTACTTC. This encodes CASSLGPSRYEQYF. The complete variable domain, with remaining parts taken from reference TRBV28 and TRBJ2-7, reads DVKVTQSSRYLVKRTGEKVFLECVQDMDHENMFWYRQDPGLGLRLIYFSYDVKMKEKGDIPEGYSVSREKKERFSLILESASTNQTSMYLCASSLGPSRYEQYFGPGTRLTVT.

For this clonotype: This may stem from a read error, because a much larger clone lies one nucleotide away. V is TRBV28 and J is TRBJ2-1; 10 bases agree with TRBD1. There are 14 residues in the CDR3. Germline V gene sequence: CDR1 MDHEN, CDR2 SYDVKM. Trimming at V came to 8 bases and at J to 10 bases, leaving 11 bases not matched to a gene. CDR3 in DNA: TGTGCCAGCGAGACAGGGGGCCTTTCCTACGAGCAGTTCTTC. This encodes CASETGGLSYEQFF.

This clonotype has a count of ten or more. The rearrangement uses TRBV15 and TRBJ1-2; D perhaps matches TRBD1 (5 bases). CDR1 and CDR2 (germline): LNHNV, YYDKDF (reference sequence). Trimming cost V 1 base and J 2 bases, with 8 bases left between them. The CDR3 is made up of 14 amino acids. Here the CDR3 reads CATSRGDRNYGYTF. CDR3 bases: TGTGCCACCAGCAGAGGCGACAGAAACTATGGCTACACCTTC.

The table lists this clonotype with a few counts. J is TRBJ1-1 and V is TRBV7-2; D is undetermined. The length of the CDR3 is 15 residues. Germline-derived CDR1 and CDR2 are SGHTA and FQGNSA. V lost 1 base and J lost 6, with 15 bases in between. The chain's CDR3 is CASSLGIEGTAEAFF. The CDR3 DNA reads TGTGCCAGCAGCTTAGGGATCGAGGGAACGGCTGAAGCTTTCTTT.

This chain links TRBV9 with TRBJ1-5; no clear D gene. The CDR3 totals 13 residues. Germline values: CDR1 SGDLS, CDR2 YYNGEE. Trimming cost V 5 bases and J 5 bases, with 11 bases left between them. The CDR3 sequence is CASSTEMYQPQHF. The CDR3 region has the DNA TGTGCCAGCAGTACAGAAATGTATCAGCCCCAGCATTTT.

The CDR3 DNA reads TGTGCCAGCAGCCCAGGGGGGACCCAGGCAGCTTACGAGCAGTACTTC. Translation gives CASSPGGTQAAYEQYF. The J gene is TRBJ2-7, the V gene TRBV7-2; possibly TRBD1 for D (7 bases). The CDR3 runs 16 residues. The germline V and J ends were trimmed by 5 bases and 4 bases, with 21 bases remaining between them. Germline assignment: CDR1 SGHTA and CDR2 FQGNSA.

This clonotype was seen at least ten times. The rearrangement links TRBV3-1 to TRBJ2-1, with D perhaps TRBD2 (6 bases). CDR3 length equals 14 residues. V lost 4 bases and J lost 0, with 7 bases in between. Germline CDR1 and CDR2: LGHDT and YNNKEL (reference sequence). As DNA, the CDR3 is TGTGCCAGCAGCCGCGGGGACTCCTACAATGAGCAGTTCTTC. Translation gives CASSRGDSYNEQFF.

This clonotype has only a few counts. CDR3 bases: TGCGCCAGCAGCCAAGATGCACACGCAGAAGCTTTCTTT. Encoded protein: CASSQDAHAEAFF. The genes are TRBV4-3 and TRBJ1-1; D is ambiguous. Deletions cut 0 bases from V and 8 bases from J, with 10 bases between. Germline V gene data show CDR1 as LGHNA and CDR2 as YSLEER. CDR3 length: 13 amino acids.

The sample holds many counts of this clonotype. The genes are TRBV9 and TRBJ2-7, with 7 positions matching TRBD1. CDR3 length: 16 amino acids. Trimming took 3 bases from V and 3 from J; bases not matched to a gene: 12. Germline V gene data show CDR1 as SGDLS and CDR2 as YYNGEE. The CDR3 spells CASSETPAGGIYEQYF. CDR3 bases: TGTGCCAGCAGCGAGACCCCGGCAGGGGGTATCTACGAGCAGTACTTC.

This clonotype was seen many times. The junction departs from the called germline gene at one end, perhaps through a read error. The gene calls are TRBV20-1 and TRBJ2-7, with D unclear. CDR3 length: 11 residues. Germline values: CDR1 DFQATT, CDR2 SNEGSKA (reference sequence). CDR3: CSAGGTYERYF. The CDR3 nucleotides are TGCAGTGCAGGCGGAACCTACGAGCGGTACTTC.

Regarding this clonotype: Being one base from a much bigger clone, this may be a read error. V is TRBV6-1 and J is TRBJ2-5; TRBD2 matches at 10 bases. The DNA end lines up better with TRBJ2-7; the J call may be wrong. Germline V CDR1 and CDR2: MNHNS, SASEGT. This CDR3 is built from 18 residues. The CDR3 nucleotides read TGTGCCAGCTCCTCGGGGCCTAGCGGGGGCCCCCTCCTTCGCGAGCAGTACTTC. It codes for CASSSGPSGGPLLREQYF.

In this sample, this clonotype turned up a few times. J is TRBJ2-7 and V is TRBV11-2; no reliable D call. This CDR3 comprises 14 residues. Trimming left V 5 bases short and J 2 bases short, with 13 bases between. Germline V gene data show CDR1 as SGHAT and CDR2 as FQNNGV. The CDR3 sequence: CASSPSAVPYEQYF. The CDR3 coding sequence is TGTGCCAGCAGCCCCTCGGCAGTACCCTACGAGCAGTACTTC.

About this clonotype itself: The conserved final phenylalanine or tryptophan is absent from the CDR3, which likely points to a read error. This chain joins TRBV10-3 and TRBJ1-2; D call uncertain. Germline V gene lookup returns CDR1 ENHRY and CDR2 SYGVKD. The CDR3 has 13 residues. The V gene lost 7 bases and the J gene lost 2 bases, with 11 bases spanning the gap. In DNA form, the CDR3 reads TGTGCCATCAACTGGGTTGGGAACTATGGCTACACCTGC. Its protein is CAINWVGNYGYTC.

This clonotype was observed many times. This chain joins TRBV7-3 and TRBJ2-6; possibly TRBD1 or TRBD2 for D (5 bases each). Germline values: CDR1 SGHTA, CDR2 FQGTGA. The CDR3 length is 17 residues. The V end lost 3 bases, the J end lost 1 base, and 13 bases lay between the germline ends. The CDR3 loop reads CASSLGVTASGANVLTF. In DNA, the CDR3 is TGTGCCAGCAGCTTGGGAGTGACAGCTTCTGGGGCCAACGTCCTGACTTTC.

This clonotype was counted between two and nine times. This may come from a read error, since a much larger clone is one base off. The chain carries TRBV6-1 and TRBJ2-1; D could derive from TRBD1 or TRBD2 (6 bases each). This CDR3 is built from 15 residues. Germline V gives CDR1 MNHNS, CDR2 SASEGT. V lost 5 bases and J lost 13, with 24 bases in between. The CDR3 DNA sequence: TGTGCCAGCAGTCAGGACGGAGGGGGATGGGAGACCCAGTTCTTC. Its translation: CASSQDGGGWETQFF.

This clonotype appeared many times. The J gene is TRBJ2-5, the V gene TRBV3-1; D unclear. Trimming removed 0 bases from V and 6 bases from J, with 8 bases in between. Germline CDR1 is LGHDT and CDR2 is YNNKEL (reference sequence). The CDR3 totals 13 residues. The CDR3: CASSQEGVKTQYF. CDR3 DNA sequence: TGTGCCAGCAGCCAAGAGGGCGTAAAGACCCAGTACTTC.

Regarding this clonotype: One end of the junction varies from germline; a read error may be responsible. V gene TRBV3-1 combines with J gene TRBJ1-4; D unclear. Germline CDR1 LGHDT, CDR2 YNNKEL (reference sequence). This CDR3 contains 15 residues. The CDR3 spells CASSRPEGWGEKLLF. CDR3 nucleotides: TGTGCCAGCAGCCGCCCTGAGGGCTGGGGTGAAAAACTGTTGTTT.

The chain couples TRBV28 to TRBJ2-1; D may match TRBD1 or TRBD2 (6 bases each). Looked up from germline, CDR1 is MDHEN and CDR2 is SYDVKM. V lost 2 bases, J lost 7 bases, and 12 bases lay in between. This CDR3 has 14 amino acids. For the CDR3, the DNA is TGTGCCAGCAGTTTAAGGGGGGCGAATAATGAGCAGTTCTTC. It is translated as CASSLRGANNEQFF.

As for this clonotype: An end of the junction differs from the germline gene, which may be a read error. The rearrangement joins TRBV28 to TRBJ2-5; unclear D gene. The J call may be incorrect, as the DNA end agrees better with TRBJ2-7. The germline CDR1 and CDR2 sequences are MDHEN and SYDVKM. CDR3 length: 13 residues. The CDR3 sequence: CANSLLQNYEQYF. For the CDR3, the DNA is TGTGCCAACAGTTTGCTACAGAATTACGAGCAGTACTTC.

The sample holds a few counts of this clonotype. V is TRBV7-9 and J is TRBJ1-2; D remains ambiguous. This CDR3 comprises 13 residues. Trimming took 5 bases from V and 6 from J, leaving 13 bases between them. CDR1 and CDR2 from the germline V gene are SEHNR and FQNEAQ (reference sequence). The CDR3 loop is CASSRLSVDGYTF. The CDR3 DNA sequence: TGTGCCAGCAGCCGCCTTTCGGTAGATGGCTACACCTTC.

This clonotype was seen repeatedly, ten times or more. The chain recombines TRBV6-1 with TRBJ2-7, with 9 bases identical to TRBD1. CDR1 is MNHNS and CDR2 is SASEGT in the germline V gene. V dropped 6 bases and J dropped 1; count of bases not matched to a gene: 7. This CDR3 has 15 residues. This chain's CDR3 is CASRLGTGISYEQYF. CDR3 in DNA: TGTGCCAGCAGGCTAGGGACAGGGATTTCCTACGAGCAGTACTTC.

This clonotype has ten or more counts. This may come from a read error, since a much larger clone is one base off. The chain uses TRBV5-1 and TRBJ2-3, with D possibly TRBD1 on 6 matching bases. The V gene lost 3 bases and the J gene lost 4 bases, with 12 bases spanning the gap. The CDR3 is 14 residues long. Germline V gene data show CDR1 as SGHRS and CDR2 as YFSETQ. The CDR3 coding sequence is TGCGCCAGCAGCTGGGCCCCAGGGGCAGATACGCAGTATTTT. It is translated as CASSWAPGADTQYF.

This clonotype was found many times. The CDR3 region has the DNA TGTGCCAGCATGACGACGGGAGTCTCCTACGAGCAGTACTTC. Protein sequence: CASMTTGVSYEQYF. The chain joins TRBV27 to TRBJ2-7, with D possibly TRBD2 on 6 matching bases. The CDR3 is made up of 14 amino acids. V lost 7 bases and J 0 bases, leaving 13 bases between the germline ends. Germline loops: CDR1 MNHEY, CDR2 SMNVEV (reference sequence).

The gene calls are TRBV6-5 and TRBJ1-5; D remains unclear. Trimming took 5 bases from V and 5 from J, leaving 19 bases between them. CDR1 is MNHEY, CDR2 SVGAGI, per germline. The CDR3 length is 16 residues. CDR3 bases: TGTGCCAGCAGTCCTGAGGACCCGGACCCACATCAGCCCCAGCATTTT. Amino acid sequence: CASSPEDPDPHQPQHF.

This clonotype was recorded only once. A much more abundant neighbour one base away suggests this may be a read error. The J gene is TRBJ1-1, the V gene TRBV5-1; 8 nucleotides line up with TRBD1. The ends lost 0 bases at V and 3 bases at J; junction bases unmatched: 4. This CDR3 is built from 15 residues. CDR1 is SGHRS, CDR2 YFSETQ, per germline. The DNA for the CDR3 is TGCGCCAGCAGCTTGGATGCCAGGGGGCACACTGAAGCTTTCTTT. Its translation: CASSLDARGHTEAFF.

Many counts were recorded for this clonotype. This chain joins TRBV20-1 and TRBJ2-3, with D perhaps TRBD1 (6 bases). The V gene lost 0 bases and the J gene lost 7 bases, with 14 bases spanning the gap. The CDR3 spans 14 residues. Germline V gene sequence: CDR1 DFQATT, CDR2 SNEGSKA (reference sequence). CDR3 sequence reads: CSARDAQGGYTQYF. In nucleotides, the CDR3 is TGCAGTGCTAGAGATGCACAGGGCGGATATACGCAGTATTTT.

For this clonotype: One end of the junction does not line up with germline, which may come from a read error. The CDR3 sequence is CAGSQERSTGYGYTF. In nucleotides, the CDR3 is TGCGCCGGCAGCCAAGAGAGAAGTACCGGCTATGGCTACACCTTC. This chain uses TRBV4-3 with TRBJ1-2; no reliable D call. Germline CDR1 reads LGHNA; CDR2 reads YSLEER. This CDR3 has 15 residues.

The chain carries TRBV15 and TRBJ2-4; D unresolved. The CDR3 runs 19 residues. Trimming cost V 2 bases and J 1 base, with 21 bases left between them. Germline loops: CDR1 LNHNV, CDR2 YYDKDF (reference sequence). The CDR3 loop is CATSRLVVSGLVAKNIQYF. The CDR3 nucleotides read TGTGCCACCAGCAGATTAGTGGTGTCGGGCCTGGTTGCCAAAAACATTCAGTACTTC.